This TCR beta chain emerged from a study of T cells after yellow fever vaccination. TCRdb passed the 5' RACE reads through MiXCR, listing each CDR3 protein once. The sample lists over 150,000 distinct CDR3 sequences; approximately 6.2% were seen once. J was trimmed by 0 bases and V by 7 bases; bases with no gene match: 5. CDR3 length: 17 amino acids. Germline V CDR1 and CDR2: MNHEY, SVGEGT. The receptor was derived from a man aged 18 to 29 who received the YFV17D yellow fever vaccine. This rearrangement joins TRBV6-2 or TRBV6-3 to TRBJ2-1; TRBD2 matches at 14 bases. The sequencing used CD4+ T cells sorted from PBMCs, collected on the day of the first yellow fever vaccination. The CDR3: CASTPGTSGSSYNEQFF. The CDR3 region has the DNA TGTGCCAGCACCCCAGGGACTAGCGGGAGCTCCTACAATGAGCAGTTCTTC.